This T cell receptor (beta chain) was sequenced during a study of T cell repertoires in cytomegalovirus infection. As for the study in general: Matching HLA type, along with CMV infection, was indicated by public TCR beta signatures.

TCRdb fed the reads into MiXCR, producing one record per CDR3 protein. The sample has around 210,000 distinct CDR3 sequences; 6.5% are singletons. Notes on the study in general: There were carriers of CMV plus the relevant HLA, and cumulative public TCR beta family frequency identified them. HLA-C-restricted TCR beta clonotypes specific for CMV led the ex vivo response.

This clonotype was detected ten times or more. The antigen is unknown. This receptor was taken from a human donor in good health (CMV status not recorded). Some clones in this sample may be carry-over from other donors' samples. Material for sequencing was PBMCs.

Here the CDR3 reads CASSAVAEQYF. The CDR3, as DNA: TGTGCCAGCAGCGCGGTAGCCGAGCAGTACTTC. The V call is TRBV7-9, the J call TRBJ2-7; no clear D. The germline CDR1 and CDR2 sequences are SEHNR and FQNEAQ (reference sequence). The CDR3 runs 11 residues. V lost 5 bases, J lost 6 bases, and 8 bases lay in between.